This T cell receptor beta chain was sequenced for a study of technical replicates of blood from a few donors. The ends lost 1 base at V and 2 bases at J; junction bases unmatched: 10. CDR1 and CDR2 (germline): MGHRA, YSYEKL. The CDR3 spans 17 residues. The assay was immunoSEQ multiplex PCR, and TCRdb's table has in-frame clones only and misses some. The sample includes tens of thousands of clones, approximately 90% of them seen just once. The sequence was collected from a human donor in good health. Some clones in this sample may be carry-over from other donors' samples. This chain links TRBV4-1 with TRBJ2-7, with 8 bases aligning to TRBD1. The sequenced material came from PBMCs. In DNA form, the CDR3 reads TGCGCCAGCAGCCAAGTACCACCGGACAGGGCCCCCTACGAGCAGTACTTC. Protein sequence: CASSQVPPDRAPYEQYF.